The 27 T cell receptor beta chains below were found in one sample sequenced in a study of shared T cell receptors in the human thymus. Assay: immunoSEQ multiplex PCR; the TCRdb copy retains only in-frame clones and omits some. The sample contains over 650,000 clones, around 87% of which appear only once. This same sample was also taken into another study, of human thymus T cells.

Sequenced: thymocytes. These TCRs come from a boy under two years old with a congenital heart defect.

This clone was recorded a few times. The chain is built from TRBV6-1 and TRBJ2-7, with TRBD2 matching over 7 bases. Germline assignment: CDR1 MNHNS and CDR2 SASEGT. V was pared by 6 bases and J by 4 bases, with 3 bases of the junction left unmatched. The CDR3 is 12 amino acids. CDR3 nucleotides: TGTGCCAGCAGGGCGGGGGAGTACGAGCAGTACTTC. It encodes CASRAGEYEQYF.

This sequence joins TRBV6-1 and TRBJ1-3, with D possibly being TRBD1 (6 bases). The CDR3 covers 14 residues. Trimming shortened V by 4 bases and J by 1 base, and 8 bases separated the two germline ends. Germline CDR1 reads MNHNS; CDR2 reads SASEGT. This CDR3 is CASSGGGSGNTIYF. For the CDR3, the DNA is TGTGCCAGCAGTGGAGGGGGATCTGGAAACACCATATATTTT.

The V call is TRBV11-2, the J call TRBJ2-7; TRBD1 matches 7 bases. Germline loops: CDR1 SGHAT, CDR2 FQNNGV. The CDR3 consists of 14 residues. Trimming removed 1 base from V and 3 bases from J; junction bases left unmatched: 3. CDR3 region: CASSLADRNYEQYF. The CDR3 DNA reads TGTGCCAGCAGCTTAGCGGACAGGAACTACGAGCAGTACTTC.

The V gene is TRBV4-3, the J gene TRBJ2-7, with D perhaps matching TRBD1 (6 bases). Germline V gene data show CDR1 as LGHNA and CDR2 as YSLEER. The CDR3 consists of 16 residues. The V and J ends lost 5 bases and 6 bases respectively, with 23 bases between them. The chain's CDR3 is CASSGNRAGDFSEQYF. The CDR3 region has the DNA TGCGCCAGCAGCGGGAATAGAGCAGGGGATTTCTCCGAGCAGTACTTC.

The CDR3 is CASSPFRGRAGSYNEQFF. In DNA, the CDR3 is TGCGCCAGCAGCCCCTTTCGCGGGAGGGCCGGGTCCTACAATGAGCAGTTCTTC. V gene TRBV4-1 combines with J gene TRBJ2-1; TRBD2 agrees at 9 bases. With 4 bases clipped from V and 1 base from J, the junction kept 11 bases outside the gene matches. The germline V gene has CDR1 MGHRA and CDR2 YSYEKL. The CDR3 is made up of 18 amino acids.

The chain links TRBV4-1 to TRBJ2-4, with TRBD2 identical over 9 bases. The CDR3 contains 21 residues. The J segment lost 1 base and the V segment lost 0 bases, leaving 16 bases of the junction unmatched. CDR1 and CDR2 (germline): MGHRA, YSYEKL. The chain's CDR3 is CASSQDQVEQREARAKNIQYF. CDR3 DNA sequence: TGCGCCAGCAGCCAAGACCAGGTGGAGCAGCGGGAGGCCCGGGCCAAAAACATTCAGTACTTC.

Remarks on this clone: Germline is not matched at one junction end, which may reflect a read error. This specimen includes other DNA sequences encoding the same CDR3. The chain combines TRBV13 with TRBJ1-6; D remains unclear. CDR3 length: 14 amino acids. From germline, CDR1 is PRHDT and CDR2 FYEKMQ (reference sequence). The CDR3 region has the DNA TGTGCCAGCAGCCCGAGGGATTTGGATTCCCCCCTCCACTTT. Protein sequence: CASSPRDLDSPLHF. The full variable domain, rest sourced from reference TRBV13 and TRBJ1-6, is AAGVIQSPRHLIKEKRETATLKCYPIPRHDTVYWYQQGPGQDPQFLISFYEKMQSDKGSIPDRFSAQQFSDYHSELNMSSLELGDSALYFCASSPRDLDSPLHFGNGTRLTVT.

The rearrangement joins TRBV10-1 to TRBJ2-2; 8 bases are a match to TRBD2. CDR1 and CDR2 (germline): WNHNN, SYGVQD (reference sequence). V shed 3 bases, J shed 4 bases, and the junction held 4 bases outside the gene matches. CDR3 length: 15 residues. The CDR3 DNA reads as TGCGCCAGCAGTGATCCCGGGAGGGTCACCGGGGAGCTGTTTTTT. Translation: CASSDPGRVTGELFF.

This clone has just a few counts. Other DNA variants within this sample encode the same CDR3. The chain recombines TRBV5-6 with TRBJ1-2, with D possibly matching TRBD1 (6 bases). CDR1 and CDR2 from the germline V gene are SGHDT and YYEEEE. V was cut by 5 bases and J by 4 bases, with 15 bases left in between. The CDR3 is made up of 14 amino acids. This CDR3 is CASSLTGGIYGYTF. The CDR3 DNA follows: TGTGCCAGCAGTTTGACAGGTGGGATCTATGGCTACACCTTC.

Details on this clone: Mismatch with germline at one junction end may stem from a read error. The chain recombines TRBV25-1 with TRBJ2-5, with a weak D call TRBD2 (6 bases). CDR1 MGHDK and CDR2 SYGVNS come from the germline V gene. The CDR3 extends over 16 amino acids. CDR3: CASSTTAGGGQGTQYF. The DNA for the CDR3 is TGTGCCAGCAGTACTACTGCCGGGGGTGGACAAGGGACCCAGTACTTC. Together with reference TRBV25-1 and TRBJ2-5, the CDR3 gives the full variable domain: EADIYQTPRYLVIGTGKKITLECSQTMGHDKMYWYQQDPGMELHLIHYSYGVNSTEKGDLSSESTVSRIRTEHFPLTLESARPSHTSQYLCASSTTAGGGQGTQYFGPGTRLLVL.

This clone was counted between two and nine times. The chain combines TRBV14 with TRBJ2-7; 12 bases agree with TRBD2. The CDR3 sequence is 16 residues long. Losses at the gene ends were 4 bases for V and 4 bases for J; bases not matched to a gene: 8. Germline lookup yields CDR1 SGHDN and CDR2 FVKESK. CDR3 loop: CASSPSSTSGSYEQYF. The CDR3 bases are TGTGCCAGCAGCCCCTCGTCGACTAGCGGGAGTTACGAGCAGTACTTC.

V gene TRBV4-2 combines with J gene TRBJ2-5, with 9 bases identical to TRBD1. Looked up from germline, CDR1 is LGHNA and CDR2 is YNFKEQ. The CDR3 contains 17 residues. Unmatched junction bases numbered 7, after V lost 0 bases and J lost 2 bases. The CDR3 DNA reads TGTGCCAGCAGCCAAGAGGTGACAGGGGGGTTTCAAGAGACCCAGTACTTC. This sequence encodes CASSQEVTGGFQETQYF.

The chain uses TRBV4-3 and TRBJ2-7, with 7 nucleotides matching TRBD2. V was pared by 0 bases and J by 5 bases, with 13 bases of the junction left unmatched. CDR3 size: 17 residues. Germline V gene sequence: CDR1 LGHNA, CDR2 YSLEER. DNA of the CDR3: TGCGCCAGCAGCCAAGAGGGACTCGGGGGGACCCACCACGAGCAGTACTTC. Translation: CASSQEGLGGTHHEQYF.

J is TRBJ1-2 and V is TRBV7-2, with 9 bases identical to TRBD1. In germline, CDR1 is SGHTA, CDR2 FQGNSA. V shed 5 bases and J 6 bases; nucleotides not matched to a gene: 7. The CDR3 sequence is 14 residues long. The DNA for the CDR3 is TGTGCCAGCAGCCCTAAAGACAGGGGGAATGGCTACACCTTC. It is translated as CASSPKDRGNGYTF.

V is TRBV18 and J is TRBJ2-4, with D tentatively TRBD2 (7 bases). The CDR3 covers 17 residues. Trimming took off 4 bases at V and 0 bases at J, with 16 bases between the two ends. Germline lookup yields CDR1 KGHSH and CDR2 LQKENI. DNA of the CDR3: TGTGCCAGCTCACGGGGGGGGCCGCTTGTAGCCAAAAACATTCAGTACTTC. It yields the protein CASSRGGPLVAKNIQYF.

The V call is TRBV28, the J call TRBJ2-7; tentative D call: TRBD1 (6 bases). The CDR3 is 16 residues long. From germline, CDR1 is MDHEN and CDR2 SYDVKM. Deletions cut 3 bases from V and 6 bases from J, with 21 bases between. The CDR3 bases are TGTGCCAGCAGTTTTTACCAACAGGGCAAAGCGCGCGAGCAGTACTTC. It is translated as CASSFYQQGKAREQYF.

This clone has only one observation. The chain recombines TRBV29-1 with TRBJ2-1, with 7 bases lining up with TRBD2. CDR1 is SQVTM, CDR2 ANQGSEA, per germline. The CDR3 covers 14 residues. V shed 5 bases, J shed 4 bases, and the junction held 8 bases outside the gene matches. CDR3 protein: CSVSPAGQYNEQFF. CDR3 DNA sequence: TGCAGCGTTAGCCCAGCGGGGCAGTACAATGAGCAGTTCTTC.

Remarks on this clone: Other DNA sequences in this specimen translate into the identical CDR3. This chain connects TRBV6-5 to TRBJ2-7, with TRBD2 identical over 7 bases. V trimming: 0 bases; J trimming: 2 bases; junction bases outside the gene matches: 1. Germline values: CDR1 MNHEY, CDR2 SVGAGI. CDR3 length: 14 residues. The CDR3 coding sequence is TGTGCCAGCAGTTACTCCGCGGGGGCCTACGAGCAGTACTTC. Encoded protein: CASSYSAGAYEQYF.

The chain carries TRBV7-8 and TRBJ2-1; perhaps TRBD1 as D (6 bases). Germline CDR1 reads SGHVS; CDR2 reads FQNEAQ. The CDR3 contains 15 residues. Trimming removed 5 bases from V and 8 bases from J, with 19 bases in between. The DNA for the CDR3 is TGTGCCAGCAGCCTGATCGGGCAGGGGTTGGATGAGCAGTTCTTC. This gives the protein CASSLIGQGLDEQFF.

The CDR3, as DNA: TGCGCCAGCAGCCAAGACAGGGGACCGAGCAATCAGCCCCAGCATTTT. It yields the protein CASSQDRGPSNQPQHF. The genes are TRBV4-3 and TRBJ1-5; D is possibly TRBD1 (6 bases). Germline CDR1 reads LGHNA; CDR2 reads YSLEER. CDR3 size: 16 residues. Trimming cost V 0 bases and J 1 base, with 10 bases left between them.

The chain has TRBV5-1 and TRBJ2-2; D may be TRBD2 (6 bases). Trimming removed 2 bases at V and 2 bases at J, with 10 bases between. CDR3 size: 15 residues. Germline V gene data show CDR1 as SGHRS and CDR2 as YFSETQ. The CDR3, as DNA: TGCGCCAGCAGCTTAATGACTAGTAACACCGGGGAGCTGTTTTTT. Translated: CASSLMTSNTGELFF.

This chain joins TRBV5-1 and TRBJ1-2, with 9 bases identical to TRBD1. This CDR3 has 17 residues. Germline CDR1 reads SGHRS; CDR2 reads YFSETQ. V was clipped by 0 bases and J by 4 bases; unmatched bases: 10. The CDR3 DNA sequence: TGCGCCAGCAGCTTGGGGGTCCGGGACAGGGCACGCTATGGCTACACCTTC. Translation gives CASSLGVRDRARYGYTF.

This clone was seen just once. V and J are TRBV10-3 and TRBJ2-1, with a tentative D call TRBD2 (6 bases). Per the germline V gene, CDR1 is ENHRY and CDR2 is SYGVKD. The CDR3 spans 14 residues. Trimming removed 10 bases at V and 5 bases at J, with 18 bases between. As DNA, the CDR3 is TGTGCCACGCGACTAGGGAAATTTAACAATGAGCAGTTCTTC. Its protein is CATRLGKFNNEQFF.

This clone was seen only a few times. This specimen includes other DNA sequences encoding the same CDR3. The genes are TRBV6-5 and TRBJ2-2; D perhaps matches TRBD1 (6 bases). This CDR3 has 15 amino acids. Per germline, CDR1 MNHEY and CDR2 SVGAGI. V dropped 0 bases and J dropped 1 base, with 6 bases sitting between them. Here the CDR3 DNA reads TGTGCCAGCAGTTACTCGACAGGGAACACCGGGGAGCTGTTTTTT. This sequence encodes CASSYSTGNTGELFF.

The chain has TRBV4-3 and TRBJ2-1; the match to TRBD1 covers 10 bases. This CDR3 has 17 amino acids. The junction had 4 bases not matched to a gene; V was cut back by 0 bases and J by 2 bases. Germline assignment: CDR1 LGHNA and CDR2 YSLEER. CDR3 DNA: TGCGCCAGCAGCCAAGATCCGGGACAGGGGCCCTACAATGAGCAGTTCTTC. Translating it yields CASSQDPGQGPYNEQFF.

The genes are TRBV28 and TRBJ2-2, with TRBD1 matching 8 bases. The V gene's germline CDR1 is MDHEN and CDR2 SYDVKM. This CDR3 region has 22 residues. V trimming: 7 bases; J trimming: 2 bases; junction bases outside the gene matches: 27. The chain's CDR3 is CASKGPSSPNNRDRSNTGELFF. The CDR3 DNA reads as TGTGCCAGCAAGGGCCCTTCTTCACCTAATAACCGGGACAGGAGTAACACCGGGGAGCTGTTTTTT.

V is TRBV25-1 and J is TRBJ2-2; TRBD1 might be the D (6 bases). This CDR3 has 15 amino acids. CDR1 and CDR2 from the germline V gene are MGHDK and SYGVNS. V was clipped by 5 bases and J by 3 bases, with 13 bases between them. The CDR3 spells CASSPGHGYTGELFF. In DNA, the CDR3 is TGTGCCAGCAGTCCGGGACACGGATACACCGGGGAGCTGTTTTTT.